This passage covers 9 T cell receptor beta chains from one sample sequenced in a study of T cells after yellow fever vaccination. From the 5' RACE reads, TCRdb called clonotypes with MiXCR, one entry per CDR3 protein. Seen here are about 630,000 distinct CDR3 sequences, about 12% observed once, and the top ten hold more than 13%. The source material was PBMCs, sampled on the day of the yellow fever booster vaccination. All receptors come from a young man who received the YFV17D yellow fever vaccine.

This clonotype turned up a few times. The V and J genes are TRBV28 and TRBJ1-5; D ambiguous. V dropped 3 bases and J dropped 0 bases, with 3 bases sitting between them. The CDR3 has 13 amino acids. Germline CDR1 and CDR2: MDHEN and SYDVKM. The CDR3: CASSLPSNQPQHF. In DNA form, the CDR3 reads TGTGCCAGCAGTTTGCCTAGCAATCAGCCCCAGCATTTT.

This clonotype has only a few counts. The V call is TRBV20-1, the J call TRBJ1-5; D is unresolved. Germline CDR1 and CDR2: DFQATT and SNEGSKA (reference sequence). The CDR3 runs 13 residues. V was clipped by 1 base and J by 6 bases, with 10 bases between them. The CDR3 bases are TGCAGTGCTAGAGTTGGGGTTTTTCAGCCCCAGCATTTT. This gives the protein CSARVGVFQPQHF.

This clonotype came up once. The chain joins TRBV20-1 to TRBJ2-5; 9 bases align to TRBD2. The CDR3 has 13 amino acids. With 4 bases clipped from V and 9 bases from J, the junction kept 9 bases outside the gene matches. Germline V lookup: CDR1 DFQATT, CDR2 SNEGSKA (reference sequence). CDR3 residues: CSATLAGGESQYF. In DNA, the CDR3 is TGCAGTGCTACACTAGCGGGTGGGGAGTCCCAGTACTTC.

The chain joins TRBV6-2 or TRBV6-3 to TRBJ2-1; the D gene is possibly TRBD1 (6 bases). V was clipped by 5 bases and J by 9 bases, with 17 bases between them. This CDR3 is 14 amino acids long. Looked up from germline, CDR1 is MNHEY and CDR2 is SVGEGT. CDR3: CASSLTRTVGEQFF. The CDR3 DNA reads TGTGCCAGCAGTCTCACTCGGACAGTCGGTGAGCAGTTCTTC.

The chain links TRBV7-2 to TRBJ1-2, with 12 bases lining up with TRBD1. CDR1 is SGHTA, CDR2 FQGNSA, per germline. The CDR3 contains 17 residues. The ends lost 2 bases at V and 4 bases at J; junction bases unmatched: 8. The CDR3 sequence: CASSLRNPGQGAYGYTF. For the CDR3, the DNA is TGTGCCAGCAGCTTAAGAAATCCGGGACAGGGGGCCTATGGCTACACCTTC.

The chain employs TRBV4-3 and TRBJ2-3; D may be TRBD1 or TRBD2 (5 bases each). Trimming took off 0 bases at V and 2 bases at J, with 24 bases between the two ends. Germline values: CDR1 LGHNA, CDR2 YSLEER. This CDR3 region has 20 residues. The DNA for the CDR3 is TGCGCCAGCAGCCAAGATCCGGTCGGGGCCTTGTCCCTCTACACAGATACGCAGTATTTT. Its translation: CASSQDPVGALSLYTDTQYF.

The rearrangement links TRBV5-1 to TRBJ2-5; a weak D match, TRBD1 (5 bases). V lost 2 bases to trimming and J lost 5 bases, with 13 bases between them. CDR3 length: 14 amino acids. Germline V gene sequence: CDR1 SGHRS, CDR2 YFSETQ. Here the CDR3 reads CASSLLGPLETQYF. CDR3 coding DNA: TGCGCCAGCAGCTTACTGGGGCCTTTGGAGACCCAGTACTTC. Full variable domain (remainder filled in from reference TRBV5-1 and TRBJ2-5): KAGVTQTPRYLIKTRGQQVTLSCSPISGHRSVSWYQQTPGQGLQFLFEYFSETQRNKGNFPGRFSGRQFSNSRSEMNVSTLELGDSALYLCASSLLGPLETQYFGPGTRLLVL.

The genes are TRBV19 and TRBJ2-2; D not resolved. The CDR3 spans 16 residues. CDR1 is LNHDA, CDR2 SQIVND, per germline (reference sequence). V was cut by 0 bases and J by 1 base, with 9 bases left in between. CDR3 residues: CASSIDRSGNTGELFF. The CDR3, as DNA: TGTGCCAGTAGTATAGATCGGTCGGGGAACACCGGGGAGCTGTTTTTT.

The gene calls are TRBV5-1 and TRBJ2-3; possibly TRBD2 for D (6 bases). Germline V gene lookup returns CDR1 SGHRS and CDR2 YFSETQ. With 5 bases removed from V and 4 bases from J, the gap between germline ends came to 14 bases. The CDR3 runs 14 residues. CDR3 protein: CASRWTGVSDTQYF. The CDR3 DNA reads TGCGCCAGCAGGTGGACGGGAGTCTCAGATACGCAGTATTTT.